This T cell receptor beta chain is drawn from a study of blood T cell repertoires in COVID-19. Study-level information: Spain, Italy and the United States supplied samples that represented acute and convalescent COVID-19.

The repertoire was sequenced with immunoSEQ multiplex PCR; TCRdb's copy has only in-frame clones and lacks some. This table has hundreds of thousands of clones, approximately 90% appearing once. Ages ranged from about 18 to 89 years, with residence in under 25 US areas. Assignment of participants to cohorts was predicated upon participant-reported clinical history. CDR1 MDHEN and CDR2 SYDVKM come from the germline V gene. V lost 3 bases and J lost 2, with 14 bases in between. This CDR3 contains 15 residues. The rearrangement uses TRBV28 and TRBJ2-7, with D unresolved. This clonotype originated in a young woman who had recovered from COVID-19. The sample consisted of PBMCs or T cells enriched from blood (not recorded which). DNA for the CDR3: TGTGCCAGCAGTTTGATCCAGCGTGTAACCTACGAGCAGTACTTC. Its protein is CASSLIQRVTYEQYF.